This TCR beta chain comes out of a study of low-dose radiotherapy and immunotherapy resistance in tumors. In the study overall: Fractions of 0.5 Gy went to Cohort 1 every 2 weeks, totaling 6.5 Gy.

The time point is: before trial treatment. Administered to the donors were nivolumab, ipilimumab, aspirin, low-dose cyclophosphamide and low-dose radiotherapy. Germline V CDR1 and CDR2: DFQATT, SNEGSKA (reference sequence). Trimming at V came to 4 bases and at J to 4 bases, leaving 8 bases not matched to a gene. There are 14 residues in the CDR3. This clonotype has a count of ten or more. TRAV- and TRBV-specific primers were used for first-strand cDNA, which covered alpha and beta chains. Over roughly 20 PCR cycles, TCRs were amplified from a constant-region primer and V-primer adapter. TCRdb itself ran the reads through MiXCR, one entry per CDR3 protein. The sample yields 65,000 to 95,000 distinct CDR3 sequences, approximately 17% seen once.

The specimen was PBMCs, collected before treatment. The sequence was obtained from a male donor with prostate cancer. The chain couples TRBV20-1 to TRBJ1-2; 8 bases agree with TRBD1. CDR3 bases: TGCAGTGCTATTAAGGGACAGGCGAGCTATGGCTACACCTTC. This translates into CSAIKGQASYGYTF.